One TCR beta chain is described in this entry. Its antigen remains unknown. From the reads, TCRdb called clonotypes with MiXCR, one entry per CDR3 protein. The sample yields about 770,000 distinct CDR3 sequences, 25% to 35% seen once. The data originate from a study of T cell repertoires in cytomegalovirus infection. Study-level points and caveats: Within the response measured ex vivo, HLA-C-restricted CMV-specific TCR beta clonotypes were dominant.

CDR3 length: 21 residues. Germline loops: CDR1 MGHRA, CDR2 YSYEKL. V was shortened by 1 base and J by 0 bases, with 27 bases between the two germline ends. The sequencing used cultured CD8+ T cells from PBMCs, collected from culture after CMV antigen stimulation. The receptor comes from a human donor in good health (CMV status not recorded). Some clones in this sample may be carry-over from other donors' samples. The rearrangement uses TRBV4-1 and TRBJ1-1; D is possibly TRBD1 (6 bases). CDR3 in amino acids: CASSQAFSSRGLEAMNTEAFF. The CDR3 DNA follows: TGCGCCAGCAGCCAAGCATTCTCCTCGAGGGGGTTAGAGGCGATGAACACTGAAGCTTTCTTT.